The rows below give T cell receptor beta chains drawn from one sample of a study of cytomegalovirus exposure and HLA in healthy donors. Data came from immunoSEQ multiplex PCR; TCRdb stores just in-frame clones and leaves some out. The sample lists 150,000 to 250,000 clones, more than 75% seen once, with around 6.3% in the top ten. Sequencing was performed on PBMCs. The source of these receptors is a woman aged 50 to 60 in good health and CMV-seropositive. The CDR3 runs from the conserved cysteine through the conserved F or W. The D gene is left open where the match is weak. The size entry is marked missing in some rows and otherwise reads once, few, many or a size class.

>TRBJ1-2|-|TRBD1|TRBV27
CASSLSGTGYGYTF
TGTGCCAGCAGTTTATCCGGGACAGGCTATGGCTACACCTTC
>TRBJ1-3|-|TRBD1|TRBV6-6
CASSYSGTGSNTIYF
TGTGCCAGCAGTTACTCCGGGACAGGGTCAAACACCATATATTTT
>TRBJ2-1|-|TRBD2|TRBV7-8
CASSASSGGRYNEQFF
TGTGCCAGCAGCGCATCTAGCGGGGGGCGATACAATGAGCAGTTCTTC
>TRBJ2-7|-|TRBD1|TRBV6-5
CASSYTGQGVEQYF
TGTGCCAGCAGTTATACCGGACAGGGGGTCGAGCAGTACTTC
>TRBJ1-5|-|-|TRBV10-3
CAIKGGPDQPQHF
TGTGCCATCAAGGGAGGTCCGGATCAGCCCCAGCATTTT
>TRBJ2-2|few|TRBD1|TRBV14
CASSQQGAGELFF
TGTGCCAGCAGCCAACAGGGGGCCGGGGAGCTGTTTTTT
>TRBJ1-2|-|TRBD1|TRBV9
CASSATGTAFLYTF
TGTGCCAGCAGCGCTACCGGGACAGCATTCCTCTACACCTTC
>TRBJ2-7|-|TRBD2|TRBV29-1
CSVRGGGRDEQYF
TGCAGCGTCCGGGGGGGTGGCCGGGACGAGCAGTACTTC
>TRBJ2-1|-|TRBD2|TRBV13
CASRPRLAGGPDEQFF
TGTGCCAGCAGACCCCGACTAGCGGGAGGGCCGGATGAGCAGTTCTTC
>TRBJ2-2|-|-|TRBV9
CASSSNRGGGELFF
TGTGCCAGCAGCTCCAACAGGGGGGGTGGGGAGCTGTTTTTT
>TRBJ2-1|-|TRBD2|TRBV4-1
CASSQAELAGGAQFF
TGCGCCAGCAGCCAAGCCGAACTAGCGGGGGGAGCACAGTTCTTC
>TRBJ2-7|-|-|TRBV11-2
CASTPIWAQGSYEQYF
TGTGCCAGCACCCCAATATGGGCACAGGGCTCCTACGAGCAGTACTTC
>TRBJ2-6|-|TRBD2|TRBV7-6
CASSLLAAGANVLTF
TGTGCCAGCAGCTTGCTAGCGGCTGGGGCCAACGTCCTGACTTTC
>TRBJ2-5|-|TRBD1|TRBV19
CASSPDRGVETQYF
TGTGCCAGTAGTCCGGACAGGGGCGTGGAGACCCAGTACTTC
>TRBJ1-2|-|-|TRBV4-1
CASSQEQGVDGYTF
TGCGCCAGCAGCCAAGAACAGGGCGTCGATGGCTACACCTTC
>TRBJ1-5|-|TRBD1|TRBV19
CASSTGTGFSRPQHF
TGTGCCAGTAGCACCGGGACAGGGTTTTCTCGGCCCCAGCATTTT
>TRBJ1-4|few|TRBD1|TRBV5-1
CASSSGTGHEKLFF
TGCGCCAGCAGCTCCGGGACAGGGCATGAAAAACTGTTTTTT
>TRBJ1-4|few|-|TRBV6-6
CASSLDGGGEKLFF
TGTGCCAGCAGCCTTGACGGGGGGGGAGAAAAACTGTTTTTT
>TRBJ2-7|-|TRBD2|TRBV7-2
CASSLDTSGAYEQYF
TGTGCCAGCAGCCTGGATACTAGCGGGGCCTACGAGCAGTACTTC
>TRBJ1-4|-|-|TRBV7-9
CASSQNEKLFF
TGTGCCAGCAGCCAGAATGAAAAACTGTTTTTT
>TRBJ2-7|-|TRBD2|TRBV28
CASTSLSGGLYEQYF
TGTGCCAGCACCTCCCTGAGCGGGGGGTTGTACGAGCAGTACTTC
>TRBJ1-4|-|-|TRBV25-1
CASSDITPPNEKLFF
TGTGCCAGCAGTGATATCACTCCTCCTAATGAAAAACTGTTTTTT
>TRBJ2-5|-|-|TRBV28
CASSSTGETQYF
TGTGCCAGCAGTTCAACAGGGGAGACCCAGTACTTC
>TRBJ1-2|-|-|TRBV5-6
CASSTGQPPYGYTF
TGTGCCAGCAGCACCGGACAGCCCCCCTATGGCTACACCTTC
>TRBJ1-5|-|-|TRBV15
CATSPKRDQPQHF
TGTGCCACCAGCCCAAAGAGGGATCAGCCCCAGCATTTT
>TRBJ2-1|-|-|TRBV2
CASNYGGPSGNEQFF
TGTGCCAGCAACTATGGGGGCCCCAGTGGGAATGAGCAGTTCTTC
>TRBJ2-5|once|-|TRBV27
CASSSLPRQGARTQYF
TGTGCCAGCAGTTCCCTCCCACGCCAGGGCGCGAGGACCCAGTACTTC
>TRBJ2-5|-|TRBD1|TRBV18
CASSPFGQGGLETQYF
TGTGCCAGCTCACCCTTCGGACAGGGGGGCCTGGAGACCCAGTACTTC
>TRBJ1-5|few|TRBD1|TRBV7-2
CASSPSGQGGGQPQHF
TGTGCCAGCAGCCCGTCCGGACAGGGGGGGGGTCAGCCCCAGCATTTT
>TRBJ2-2|-|-|TRBV6-6
CASSRHPGNTGELFF
TGTGCCAGCAGCCGACACCCAGGGAACACCGGGGAGCTGTTTTTT
>TRBJ1-5|-|TRBD1|TRBV19
CASTRGVSSNQPQHF
TGTGCCAGTACCAGGGGGGTCTCGAGCAATCAGCCCCAGCATTTT
>TRBJ2-7|-|TRBD1|TRBV7-9
CSSSLKAGGTYEQYF
TGTTCCAGCAGCTTAAAGGCAGGGGGCACCTACGAGCAGTACTTC
>TRBJ1-2|-|-|TRBV5-6
CASSPVGQSNYGYTF
TGTGCCAGCAGCCCGGTGGGGCAGAGCAACTATGGCTACACCTTC
>TRBJ1-1|-|-|TRBV14
CASTPHRKAEAFF
TGTGCCAGCACCCCCCACAGAAAGGCTGAAGCTTTCTTT
>TRBJ2-1|large|-|TRBV13
CASSLVYFNEQFF
TGTGCCAGCAGCTTAGTCTATTTTAATGAGCAGTTCTTC
>TRBJ2-3|-|-|TRBV5-4
CASSPVFTDTQYF
TGTGCCAGCAGCCCCGTATTCACAGATACGCAGTATTTT
>TRBJ2-7|-|TRBD2|TRBV28
CASSLFPSGQSYEQYF
TGTGCCAGCAGTTTATTTCCTAGCGGGCAAAGTTACGAGCAGTACTTC
>TRBJ2-7|-|TRBD1|TRBV29-1
CSVTPGQFYEQYF
TGCAGCGTCACCCCGGGACAGTTCTACGAGCAGTACTTC
>TRBJ2-5|-|-|TRBV28
CASSIPQGGETQYF
TGTGCCAGCAGTATCCCACAGGGGGGGGAGACCCAGTACTTC
>TRBJ1-1|-|TRBD1|TRBV7-6
CASSLGAGGRAEAFF
TGTGCCAGCAGCTTAGGGGCAGGGGGGCGCGCTGAAGCTTTCTTT
>TRBJ2-3|-|-|TRBV6-5
CASSFSRGDTQYF
TGTGCCAGCAGTTTCTCGCGGGGAGATACGCAGTATTTT
>TRBJ2-5|-|TRBD1|TRBV6-1
CASRPSGRGQETQYF
TGTGCCAGCAGACCCTCCGGCAGGGGGCAAGAGACCCAGTACTTC
>TRBJ1-1|-|-|TRBV10-3
CAISPDTISGAFF
TGTGCCATCAGTCCAGATACGATCAGCGGAGCTTTCTTT
>TRBJ1-3|few|-|TRBV7-8
CASSLVGQQSSGNTIYF
TGTGCCAGCAGCTTAGTAGGACAGCAGAGCTCTGGAAACACCATATATTTT
>TRBJ2-3|-|-|TRBV2
CASSDRSSTDTQYF
TGTGCCAGCAGCGACAGGTCCAGCACAGATACGCAGTATTTT
>TRBJ2-1|-|-|TRBV6-5
CASSSDSTGTYNGQFF
TGTGCCAGCAGTTCGGATTCAACAGGGACCTACAATGGGCAGTTCTTC
>TRBJ1-5|-|-|TRBV19
CTTKPGHNQPQHF
TGTACCACGAAACCGGGACACAATCAGCCCCAGCATTTT
>TRBJ2-1|-|TRBD2|TRBV19
CASRPPGLAEQSYNEQFF
TGTGCCAGTAGACCACCGGGACTAGCGGAACAATCGTACAATGAGCAGTTCTTC
>TRBJ1-1|-|TRBD1|TRBV7-8
CASSLGQERGTEAFF
TGTGCCAGCAGCTTGGGACAGGAAAGAGGCACTGAAGCTTTCTTT
>TRBJ2-5|-|-|TRBV28
CASSLLAQETQYF
TGTGCCAGCAGTTTACTAGCGCAGGAGACCCAGTACTTC
>TRBJ2-1|-|-|TRBV18
CASSSLAFSYNEQFF
TGTGCCAGCTCATCACTGGCCTTTTCCTACAATGAGCAGTTCTTC
>TRBJ1-1|-|-|TRBV29-1
CSVAGEYREAFF
TGCAGCGTAGCAGGGGAGTACCGTGAAGCTTTCTTT
>TRBJ2-3|-|TRBD2|TRBV4-1
CASSQKRGGSTDTQYF
TGCGCCAGCAGCCAAAAGCGGGGGGGTAGCACAGATACGCAGTATTTT